This entry features one T cell receptor beta chain sequence. Its antigen is not identified. The investigators sampled blood at baseline, at cycle 4 day 1, and at cycle 7 day 1. The CDR3 runs to 14 residues. The V end lost 3 bases, the J end lost 1 base, and 10 bases lay between the germline ends. Looked up from germline, CDR1 is SGDLS and CDR2 is YYNGEE. The method was immunoSEQ multiplex PCR; TCRdb's version includes in-frame clones alone and lacks a portion of them. This sample yields about 59,000 clones, of which over 70% are seen a single time; 0.37% belongs to the top ten. This sample was included in a study of OX40 agonist ivuxolimab in advanced cancers. The wider study: Of the participants, roughly 40% had some prior anti-PD-1, anti-PD-L1 or anti-CTLA-4 therapy, which was allowed. Overall study findings and caveats: The average count of expanded clones was higher among CD8+ T cells than among CD4+. Expansion of clones was among the lowest in partial responders at 0.1-3.0 mg/kg.

The sequencing used CD4+ or CD8+ T cells sorted from blood, collected in a trial of the OX40 agonist ivuxolimab. The chain carries TRBV9 and TRBJ1-2; D not resolved. This clonotype was obtained from an adult with an advanced solid tumor such as melanoma, head and neck, liver or kidney cancer. The CDR3 protein is CASSDTLGNYGYTF. Here the CDR3 DNA reads TGTGCCAGCAGCGACACTCTCGGTAACTATGGCTACACCTTC.